These T cell receptor beta chains were read from a single sample in a study of blood T cell repertoires in COVID-19. Here immunoSEQ multiplex PCR was the method, and the copy in TCRdb shows in-frame clones only, minus some. The repertoire holds fewer than 95,000 clones, with approximately 86% as singletons. Sequencing used peripheral blood. The receptors here all came from a male donor with acute or convalescent COVID-19. CDR3s include the opening cysteine and the closing phenylalanine or tryptophan. Each record gives: clone size, V gene, D gene, J gene, CDR3 DNA, CDR3 protein. D genes are given only for firm matches. Not all rows give a size; the values are once, few, many and, for expanded clones, a class.

-	TRBV6-6	-	TRBJ1-1	TGTGCCAGCGGGGGACACATGAACACTGAAGCTTTCTTT	CASGGHMNTEAFF
-	TRBV5-1	-	TRBJ1-1	TGCGCCAGCAGCTCGCAGGGTGACACTGAAGCTTTCTTT	CASSSQGDTEAFF
-	TRBV7-3	TRBD1	TRBJ2-1	TGTGCCAGCAGCTCGGGACAGGGGGCCTGGAATGAGCAGTTCTTC	CASSSGQGAWNEQFF
-	TRBV7-8	-	TRBJ2-5	TGTGCCAGCAGCCCAGGGCAGGGGACGGAGACCCAGTACTTC	CASSPGQGTETQYF
few	TRBV6-5	-	TRBJ2-5	TGTGCCAGCAGCATGGGACACTTGTACCAAGAGACCCAGTACTTC	CASSMGHLYQETQYF
once	TRBV3-1/TRBV3-2	TRBD1	TRBJ1-2	TGTGCCAGCAGCCAACAAGGGACAGGGATGAACTATGGCTACACCTTC	CASSQQGTGMNYGYTF
-	TRBV10-3	-	TRBJ1-2	TGTGCCATCAGTGACCTAACGACCCACAGCACCTATGGCTACACCTTC	CAISDLTTHSTYGYTF
-	TRBV7-2	TRBD2	TRBJ2-3	TGTGCCAGCAGCTTCACCTTAGCGGGGGAGACAGATACGCAGTATTTT	CASSFTLAGETDTQYF
-	TRBV19	TRBD1	TRBJ1-5	TGTGCCACCGGCAGGACAGGGGGCGAAGGCAATCAGCCCCAGCATTTT	CATGRTGGEGNQPQHF
-	TRBV3-1/TRBV3-2	TRBD2	TRBJ2-3	TGTGCCAGCAGCCAACTTACTAGCGGGGGGACAGATACGCAGTATTTT	CASSQLTSGGTDTQYF
-	TRBV7-2	-	TRBJ1-1	TGTGCCAGCAGCTTAGGCCCAGGCCACACTGAAGCTTTCTTT	CASSLGPGHTEAFF
-	TRBV3-1/TRBV3-2	TRBD1	TRBJ1-4	TGTGCCAGCAGCCAAGAGTGGACAGGGAGGGAAGAAAAACTGTTTTTT	CASSQEWTGREEKLFF
-	TRBV18	-	TRBJ1-6	TGTGCCAGCTCACCCCCTATGGCCAGGGATTCACCCCTCCACTTT	CASSPPMARDSPLHF
-	TRBV28	-	TRBJ1-1	TGTGCCAGCAGTACTAGTGGAGGCACTGAAGCTTTCTTT	CASSTSGGTEAFF
-	TRBV3-1/TRBV3-2	TRBD1	TRBJ1-1	TGTGCCAGCAGCCCCCAGGGGGGAAGGCCCACTGAAGCTTTCTTT	CASSPQGGRPTEAFF
-	TRBV7-8	-	TRBJ1-4	TGTGCCAGCACCGCAGGGGACGAAAAACTGTTTTTT	CASTAGDEKLFF
-	TRBV6-5	-	TRBJ1-1	TGTGCCAGCAGAACATCTGCAGGGTCCGCTGAAGCTTTCTTT	CASRTSAGSAEAFF
few	TRBV6-6	-	TRBJ2-1	TGTGCCAGCAGTTCCGGCAGGGGCGCTGCCTACAATGAGCAGTTCTTC	CASSSGRGAAYNEQFF
-	TRBV7-2	-	TRBJ2-7	TGTGCCAGCAGCTTAGCGGTCAGGGACGAGCAGTACTTC	CASSLAVRDEQYF
-	TRBV19	TRBD1	TRBJ1-5	TGTGCCAGTAGTCCATACTTAGGGGGCGGCAATCAGCCCCAGCATTTT	CASSPYLGGGNQPQHF
-	TRBV28	-	TRBJ1-6	TGTGCCAGCAGCAGGACAGCCGACAATTCACCCCTCCACTTT	CASSRTADNSPLHF
-	TRBV2	TRBD1	TRBJ2-5	TGTGCCAGCAGTTTGGACAGGGGAGAGCAAGAGACCCAGTACTTC	CASSLDRGEQETQYF
-	TRBV11-3	TRBD1	TRBJ2-2	TGTGCCAGCACCACGGACAGGGAGTCCGGGGAGCTGTTTTTT	CASTTDRESGELFF
-	TRBV6-5	-	TRBJ1-6	TGTGCCAGCAGTTACGAGCGGGTAGCAGGTAGTTCACCCCTCCACTTT	CASSYERVAGSSPLHF
-	TRBV6-6	-	TRBJ1-2	TGTGCCAGCAGTTTGACAGAGAACTATGGCTACACCTTC	CASSLTENYGYTF
-	TRBV5-5	-	TRBJ1-1	TGTGCCAGCAGCCCCTCGGTGCACGCCGGGAACACTGAAGCTTTCTTT	CASSPSVHAGNTEAFF
-	TRBV4-2	TRBD2	TRBJ2-2	TGTGCCAGCAGCTATGGACTAGCGGACCTTTCGAACACCGGGGAGCTGTTTTTT	CASSYGLADLSNTGELFF
-	TRBV10-3	-	TRBJ1-5	TGTGCCATCAGTGACAGGGGAGGGTCTCAGCCCCAGCATTTT	CAISDRGGSQPQHF